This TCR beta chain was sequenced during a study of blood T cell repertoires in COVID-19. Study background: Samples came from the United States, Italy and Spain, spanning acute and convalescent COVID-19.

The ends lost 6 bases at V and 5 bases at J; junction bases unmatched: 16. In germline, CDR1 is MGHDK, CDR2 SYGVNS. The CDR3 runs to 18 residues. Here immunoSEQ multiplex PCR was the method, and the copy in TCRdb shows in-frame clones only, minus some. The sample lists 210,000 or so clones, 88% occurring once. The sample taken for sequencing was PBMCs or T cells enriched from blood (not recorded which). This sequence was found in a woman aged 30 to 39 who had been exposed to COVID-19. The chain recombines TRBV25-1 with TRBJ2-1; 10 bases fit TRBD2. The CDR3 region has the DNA TGTGCCAGCAGCCCTAGAAGAGTTAGACTAGCGGGTCACAATGAGCAGTTCTTC. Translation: CASSPRRVRLAGHNEQFF. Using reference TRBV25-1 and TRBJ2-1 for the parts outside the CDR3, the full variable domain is EADIYQTPRYLVIGTGKKITLECSQTMGHDKMYWYQQDPGMELHLIHYSYGVNSTEKGDLSSESTVSRIRTEHFPLTLESARPSHTSQYLCASSPRRVRLAGHNEQFFGPGTRLTVL.